Listed below are T cell receptor beta chains from one sample, sequenced in a study of CD8 T cells in Susac syndrome. MiXCR, run by TCRdb on the immunoSEQ multiplex PCR reads, gives a single entry per CDR3 protein. This table holds about 300,000 distinct CDR3 sequences, roughly 85% found once. Sample: CD8+ T cells from PBMCs. These receptors originate from a human donor with multiple sclerosis. CDR3s include the opening cysteine and the closing phenylalanine or tryptophan. Fields, in order: V gene, D gene, J gene, clone size, CDR3 DNA, CDR3 protein. The D gene is left open where the match is weak. Clone size is given for some rows only: seen once, a few or many times, or a class if the clone is expanded.

>TRBV28|-|TRBJ2-7|-
TGTGCCAGCAGTCCAACAGGATTCTACGAGCAGTACTTC
CASSPTGFYEQYF
>TRBV6-5|-|TRBJ2-7|-
TGTGCCAGCAGCCCGACATCGCTAGGGTCCTACGAGCAGTACTTC
CASSPTSLGSYEQYF
>TRBV2|-|TRBJ1-4|-
TGTGCCAGCAGTGAGAAGGGAAGGAATGAAAAACTGTTTTTT
CASSEKGRNEKLFF
>TRBV27|-|TRBJ2-7|few
TGTGCCAGCAGTGTACAGGACTCCTACGAGCAGTACTTC
CASSVQDSYEQYF
>TRBV11-1|-|TRBJ1-2|-
TGTGCCAGCAGCTTATTTACCGACAGCTACTATGGCTACACCTTC
CASSLFTDSYYGYTF
>TRBV4-1|-|TRBJ2-7|-
TGCGCCAGCAGCCAAATGGCAGCCACCTACGAGCAGTACTTC
CASSQMAATYEQYF
>TRBV4-1|-|TRBJ2-4|-
TGCGCCAGCAGCCAAGACTGGGACTCACTAGCCAAAAACATTCAGTACTTC
CASSQDWDSLAKNIQYF
>TRBV7-9|-|TRBJ1-2|-
TGTGCCAGCAGCCGCCGCAGGGGAACGGTTTTGGACTACACCTTC
CASSRRRGTVLDYTF
>TRBV19|-|TRBJ1-2|-
TGTGCCAGTAGCCGCTATGACAGATCCTATGGCTACACCTTC
CASSRYDRSYGYTF
>TRBV7-2|-|TRBJ2-7|few
TGTGCCAGCAGCAGCCACGAGCAGTACTTC
CASSSHEQYF
>TRBV30|TRBD2|TRBJ2-7|-
TGTGCCTGGAGTACCGGACTAGCGGGAGGGCCCGTCTACGAGCAGTACTTC
CAWSTGLAGGPVYEQYF
>TRBV30|TRBD2|TRBJ2-1|-
TGTGCCTGGATCCTAAGCGGGGGCTACAATGAGCAGTTCTTC
CAWILSGGYNEQFF
>TRBV5-1|TRBD2|TRBJ2-1|-
TGCGCCAGCGGCCCCGCTGGACTAGTGAGCTACAATGAGCAGTTCTTC
CASGPAGLVSYNEQFF
>TRBV2|-|TRBJ2-1|-
TGTGCCAGCAGTGAAATAGGGGGAGGGCCCCCCAATGAGCAGTTCTTC
CASSEIGGGPPNEQFF
>TRBV24-1|-|TRBJ2-2|-
TGTGCCACCAGTGAGGGATGGGGCACCGGGGAGCTGTTTTTT
CATSEGWGTGELFF
>TRBV15|-|TRBJ2-4|-
TGTGCCACCAGCGGGTCTACCCAGGTCAAAAACATTCAGTACTTC
CATSGSTQVKNIQYF
>TRBV4-2|-|TRBJ2-1|-
TGTGCCAGCAGCCAAGTTGTCGCGACTAGGCAGCAGTTCTTC
CASSQVVATRQQFF
>TRBV20-1|TRBD2|TRBJ2-7|-
TGCAGTGCTACGGTAGCGGGTGTCTCCTACGAGCAGTACTTC
CSATVAGVSYEQYF
>TRBV18|-|TRBJ2-2|-
TGTGCCAGCTCACCGGCAGGGGTGAACACCGGGGAGCTGTTTTTT
CASSPAGVNTGELFF
>TRBV28|-|TRBJ1-3|-
TGTGCCACCCAGAAATTTACAGGCCCTGGAAACACCATATATTTT
CATQKFTGPGNTIYF
>TRBV28|TRBD2|TRBJ2-5|-
TGTGCCAGCAGTCCCCGACTAGCGGGAGGGAACCAAGAGACCCAGTACTTC
CASSPRLAGGNQETQYF
>TRBV19|-|TRBJ1-1|-
TGTGCCAGTATCCGGACAGTCACGAACACTGAAGCTTTCTTT
CASIRTVTNTEAFF
>TRBV5-4|-|TRBJ1-1|few
TGTGCCAGCAGCTTCGTGGGGGAGAACACTGAAGCTTTCTTT
CASSFVGENTEAFF
>TRBV4-3|-|TRBJ2-1|-
TGCGCCAGCAGCCAAGTCTGGCTGGGGCCGGGTGAGCAGTTCTTC
CASSQVWLGPGEQFF
>TRBV3-1|TRBD1|TRBJ1-1|-
TGTGCCAGCAGCCAAGCTACATGGACAGGGGGCACTGAAGCTTTCTTT
CASSQATWTGGTEAFF
>TRBV7-9|-|TRBJ1-4|-
TGTGCCAGCAGCTTAGGGACAACAACTAATGAAAAACTGTTTTTT
CASSLGTTTNEKLFF
>TRBV27|TRBD2|TRBJ2-2|-
TGTGCCAGCGGATTCGTCCTACGGGGGGCCGGGGAGCTGTTTTTT
CASGFVLRGAGELFF
>TRBV29-1|-|TRBJ2-1|once
TGCAGCGTTGAGCCCAGGGGCGCCTACAATGAGCAGTTCTTC
CSVEPRGAYNEQFF
>TRBV7-9|-|TRBJ2-1|-
TGTGCCAGCAGCCCCCCCCACGACTACAATGAGCAGTTCTTC
CASSPPHDYNEQFF
>TRBV19|-|TRBJ1-1|-
TGTGCCAGTAGTATACTAGGGATGAACACTGAAGCTTTCTTT
CASSILGMNTEAFF
>TRBV4-3|TRBD1|TRBJ1-2|-
TGCGCCAGCAGCCAAGATATCCGGGACAGAATCTATGGCTACACCTTC
CASSQDIRDRIYGYTF
>TRBV10-2|-|TRBJ2-7|-
TGCGCCAGCAGTGAGTCGAGACGGCGGAGGAGCTACGAGCAGTACTTC
CASSESRRRRSYEQYF
>TRBV11-2|-|TRBJ2-7|-
TGTGCCAGCAGCTTACCTACTCGGACCGGGTACTACGAGCAGTACTTC
CASSLPTRTGYYEQYF